This is a list of T cell receptor beta chains from one sample in a study of T cell changes during pregnancy in multiple sclerosis. Data came from immunoSEQ multiplex PCR; TCRdb stores just in-frame clones and leaves some out. The repertoire holds 50,000 to 70,000 clones, with around 93% as singletons. This sample comprised peripheral blood, obtained in the first trimester of pregnancy. These receptors came from a female donor with multiple sclerosis, enrolled in a pregnancy study. Both conserved end residues are part of each CDR3. Fields, in order: J gene, V gene, clone size, D gene, CDR3 protein, CDR3 DNA. D genes are given only for firm matches. Clone size is shown for a subset of rows, as once, few, many or a class of expanded clone.

TRBJ1-2 | TRBV7-2 | NA | TRBD1 | CASSLEDRRTYGYTF | TGTGCCAGCAGCTTGGAGGACAGGCGAACTTATGGCTACACCTTC
TRBJ2-3 | TRBV7-3 | NA | TRBD2 | CASSQDPGLAADTQYF | TGTGCCAGCAGCCAAGATCCGGGACTAGCGGCAGATACGCAGTATTTT
TRBJ1-5 | TRBV6-5 | NA | NA | CASSSLAGGNQPQHF | TGTGCCAGCAGTTCCCTCGCGGGAGGGAATCAGCCCCAGCATTTT
TRBJ1-1 | TRBV4-3 | NA | NA | CASSQDPGDTEAFF | TGCGCCAGCAGCCAAGACCCGGGGGACACTGAAGCTTTCTTT
TRBJ1-5 | TRBV18 | NA | NA | CASSPGGFYSNQPQHF | TGTGCCAGCTCACCAGGAGGCTTCTATAGCAATCAGCCCCAGCATTTT
TRBJ2-2 | TRBV5-6 | NA | TRBD2 | CASSLYLAGRNTGELFF | TGTGCCAGCAGCTTGTATCTAGCGGGGAGGAACACCGGGGAGCTGTTTTTT
TRBJ1-1 | TRBV7-3 | NA | TRBD1 | CASTPGQRHTEAFF | TGTGCCAGCACCCCGGGACAGAGGCACACTGAAGCTTTCTTT
TRBJ1-6 | TRBV2 | NA | NA | CASSARFSPLHF | TGTGCCAGCAGTGCCCGGTTTTCACCCCTCCACTTT
TRBJ1-1 | TRBV7-9 | few | NA | CASFKRVNTEAFF | TGTGCCAGCTTCAAACGAGTAAACACTGAAGCTTTCTTT
TRBJ2-5 | TRBV7-2 | NA | TRBD1 | CASSSTPRTGGRETQYF | TGTGCCAGCAGCTCAACTCCGCGGACAGGGGGGCGAGAGACCCAGTACTTC
TRBJ1-2 | TRBV20-1 | NA | NA | CSASGVRGYTF | TGCAGTGCTAGCGGGGTACGGGGCTACACCTTC
TRBJ1-1 | TRBV10-3 | NA | TRBD1 | CAISDTPGTGLNTEAFF | TGTGCCATCAGTGATACTCCGGGGACAGGACTGAACACTGAAGCTTTCTTT
TRBJ1-4 | TRBV10-1 | few | NA | CASVEVQRDEKLFF | TGCGCCAGCGTGGAGGTGCAGAGAGATGAAAAACTGTTTTTT
TRBJ1-2 | TRBV4-2 | once | TRBD1 | CASSLTGEDGYTF | TGTGCCAGCAGCCTCACAGGGGAGGATGGCTACACCTTC
TRBJ1-5 | TRBV6-1 | NA | TRBD1 | CASSPGQGITQPQHF | TGTGCCAGCAGTCCGGGACAGGGGATTACTCAGCCCCAGCATTTT
TRBJ1-2 | TRBV7-9 | NA | TRBD1 | CASSSQGNHGYTF | TGTGCCAGCAGCTCACAGGGGAACCATGGCTACACCTTC
TRBJ2-7 | TRBV11-3 | NA | NA | CASSLEGHPSAYEQYF | TGTGCCAGCAGCTTAGAGGGACATCCAAGCGCCTACGAGCAGTACTTC
TRBJ2-3 | TRBV19 | NA | TRBD2 | CASSPRDYTDTQYF | TGTGCCAGTAGTCCGAGGGACTACACAGATACGCAGTATTTT
TRBJ1-5 | TRBV19 | NA | TRBD1 | CASSIYLWTGVSASNQPQHF | TGTGCCAGTAGTATCTATCTTTGGACAGGGGTGAGTGCTAGCAATCAGCCCCAGCATTTT
TRBJ1-6 | TRBV9 | NA | NA | CASRGSSYNSPLHF | TGTGCCAGTAGGGGGAGCTCCTATAATTCACCCCTCCACTTT
TRBJ2-3 | TRBV5-4 | NA | TRBD1 | CASSSWDRGDTDTQYF | TGTGCCAGCAGCTCCTGGGACAGGGGTGACACAGATACGCAGTATTTT
TRBJ2-5 | TRBV9 | once | TRBD2 | CASSRRSGGVSPGETQYF | TGTGCCAGCAGCCGCCGGTCCGGGGGGGTGTCCCCAGGAGAGACCCAGTACTTC
TRBJ2-7 | TRBV19 | NA | NA | CASSSRAYEQYF | TGTGCCAGTAGTTCCCGGGCCTACGAGCAGTACTTC
TRBJ1-2 | TRBV6-5 | NA | NA | CASTPRTANYGYTF | TGTGCCAGCACCCCCCGGACAGCTAACTATGGCTACACCTTC
TRBJ1-2 | TRBV28 | NA | NA | CASSFRGLNYGYTF | TGTGCCAGCAGTTTCAGAGGGCTTAACTATGGCTACACCTTC
TRBJ1-5 | TRBV5-5 | NA | NA | CASSLVYGNQPQHF | TGTGCCAGCAGCTTGGTATACGGGAATCAGCCCCAGCATTTT
TRBJ2-1 | TRBV14 | NA | TRBD2 | CASSQGVLAGAPGEQFF | TGTGCCAGCAGCCAAGGGGTTCTAGCGGGGGCTCCGGGTGAGCAGTTCTTC
TRBJ2-7 | TRBV6-1 | NA | TRBD1 | CASRKGQRSSYEQYF | TGTGCCAGCAGGAAGGGACAGAGAAGCTCCTACGAGCAGTACTTC
TRBJ2-2 | TRBV7-7 | NA | NA | CASSFRGGAGTGELFF | TGTGCTAGCAGCTTTCGAGGGGGGGCCGGGACCGGGGAGCTGTTTTTT
TRBJ2-1 | TRBV5-1 | NA | TRBD2 | CASSTQGGGSDEQFF | TGCGCCAGCAGCACCCAAGGCGGGGGGTCGGATGAGCAGTTCTTC
TRBJ1-5 | TRBV18 | NA | NA | CASSPWGDNQPQHF | TGTGCCAGCTCACCATGGGGAGACAATCAGCCCCAGCATTTT
TRBJ2-7 | TRBV29-1 | NA | TRBD2 | CSAISGGSYEQYF | TGCAGCGCAATCTCGGGGGGGAGCTACGAGCAGTACTTC
TRBJ1-1 | TRBV27 | NA | NA | CASSLGGAENTEAFF | TGTGCCAGCAGTTTAGGGGGGGCCGAGAACACTGAAGCTTTCTTT
TRBJ2-4 | TRBV19 | few | TRBD2 | CASSTGLAGGLAKNIQYF | TGTGCCAGTAGTACGGGACTAGCGGGGGGGCTAGCCAAAAACATTCAGTACTTC
TRBJ1-2 | TRBV4-1 | NA | NA | CASSQDLGLGNYGYTF | TGCGCCAGCAGCCAAGATCTAGGCCTAGGCAACTATGGCTACACCTTC
TRBJ2-2 | TRBV19 | NA | TRBD2 | CASSRRTSGDLHTGELFF | TGTGCCAGTAGTAGGAGGACTAGCGGGGACTTACACACCGGGGAGCTGTTTTTT
TRBJ2-6 | TRBV5-4 | NA | NA | CASSGGVPGSGANVLTF | TGTGCCAGCAGCGGGGGCGTTCCTGGCTCTGGGGCCAACGTCCTGACTTTC
TRBJ2-1 | TRBV7-8 | once | NA | CASRPRDNRWNNEQFF | TGTGCCAGCAGGCCCCGGGACAATAGGTGGAACAATGAGCAGTTCTTC
TRBJ1-4 | TRBV5-6 | NA | NA | CASSLTGTQGREKLFF | TGTGCCAGCAGCTTGACGGGCACGCAGGGGCGCGAAAAACTGTTTTTT
TRBJ1-2 | TRBV4-2 | NA | NA | CASSQREQPPLGYTF | TGTGCCAGCAGCCAAAGAGAACAGCCGCCTCTTGGCTACACCTTC
TRBJ2-1 | TRBV11-2 | NA | NA | CASSFNWGVDNEQFF | TGTGCCAGCAGCTTTAACTGGGGGGTCGACAATGAGCAGTTCTTC
TRBJ1-1 | TRBV6-6 | NA | NA | CASSYSTSNTEAFF | TGTGCCAGCAGTTACTCGACTTCGAACACTGAAGCTTTCTTT
TRBJ1-2 | TRBV19 | NA | TRBD1 | CASSINRGKGYTF | TGTGCCAGTAGTATAAACAGGGGGAAAGGCTACACCTTC
TRBJ1-4 | TRBV4-3 | NA | NA | CASSRQTATNEKLFF | TGCGCCAGCAGCCGTCAGACAGCAACTAATGAAAAACTGTTTTTT
TRBJ1-2 | TRBV7-3 | NA | NA | CASSLLGRPSYVGYTF | TGTGCCAGCAGCTTATTGGGCAGGCCGAGTTATGTCGGCTACACCTTC
TRBJ1-5 | TRBV25-1 | NA | NA | CASSPRGGYSNQPQHF | TGTGCCAGCAGTCCTAGGGGGGGGTATAGCAATCAGCCCCAGCATTTT
TRBJ2-7 | TRBV7-9 | NA | TRBD2 | CASSPHGGSGVYF | TGTGCCAGCAGCCCCCACGGGGGGTCTGGGGTGTACTTC
TRBJ1-2 | TRBV6-1 | NA | TRBD1 | CASSEGTGYGYTF | TGTGCCAGCAGTGAGGGGACAGGGTATGGCTACACCTTC
TRBJ1-2 | TRBV5-1 | NA | NA | CASSLTTGTNYGYTF | TGCGCCAGCAGCCTAACGACGGGGACTAACTATGGCTACACCTTC